This T cell receptor beta chain was sequenced for a study of T cells in localized non-small cell lung cancer. Overall study results and limits: Heterogeneity remains possible because sequencing was limited to only one tumor region. T cell clonality was highest in uninvolved adjacent lung, above tumor.

This table comes from immunoSEQ multiplex PCR, and its TCRdb copy is limited to in-frame clones, with some not included. This table holds tens of thousands of clones, about nine tenths found once. About this clone itself: Its antigen is unknown.

The V and J ends lost 6 bases and 0 bases respectively, with 14 bases between them. The germline V gene has CDR1 KGHSH and CDR2 LQKENI. This CDR3 has 16 residues. This sequence joins TRBV18 and TRBJ1-4; no definite D call. The material sequenced was peripheral blood, taken before any cancer treatment. The receptor's source is a man aged 35 to 69 with stage I squamous cell lung carcinoma. The CDR3 DNA reads as TGTGCCAGCTCGCTCCGGACGGTTGCAACTAATGAAAAACTGTTTTTT. Its translation is CASSLRTVATNEKLFF.